What follows describes a single TCR beta chain. This entry comes from a study of blood T cell repertoires in COVID-19. The cohort comprised adults aged roughly 18 to 90 years residing in under 30 US areas. Each participant's cohort was designated according to participant-reported clinical history. Some clones are missing from TCRdb's copy, which holds only in-frame ones; the method was immunoSEQ multiplex PCR. Among roughly 230,000 clones listed, 70% to 85% were seen once. V was shortened by 0 bases and J by 5 bases, with 10 bases between the two germline ends. This CDR3 is built from 14 residues. Germline CDR1 LGHDT, CDR2 YNNKEL (reference sequence).

Sequenced material: PBMCs or T cells enriched from blood (not recorded which). The receptor's source is a woman in her fifties or sixties who had recovered from COVID-19. The gene calls are TRBV3-1 (or the pseudogene TRBV3-2) and TRBJ2-5; weak D call: TRBD1 (6 bases). This CDR3 is CASSQDFQGETQYF. In DNA form, the CDR3 reads TGTGCCAGCAGCCAAGATTTTCAGGGGGAGACCCAGTACTTC.